This T cell receptor beta chain was obtained from a study of regulatory T cells in long-lasting Graves disease. Noted time point: newly diagnosed GD, antithyroid drugs for less than 3 months. With RNA extracted from PBMCs as input, the TCR library was made. This clonotype was seen repeatedly, ten times or more. One junction end does not reproduce the germline sequence, and a read error may be involved. Arm-PCR of CDR3 regions and iRepertoire HTBI primers were the basis on which TCR beta libraries were built. TCRdb used MiXCR to reprocess the multiplex PCR reads, holding one entry per CDR3 protein. The sample holds 250,000 to 300,000 distinct CDR3 sequences, about 18% seen once. The same data also went into a second study, on T cells in Graves' hyperthyroidism and ophthalmopathy.

Here the sequenced sample was peripheral blood mononuclear cells (PBMCs), taken at new diagnosis, from a patient treated with antithyroid drugs. This TCR was sampled from a woman in her twenties or thirties with Graves disease.

The CDR3 region is CASSRPTNDYISGNAIYF. CDR3 coding DNA: TGTGCCAGCAGCCGCCCAACCAACGACTACATCTCTGGAAACGCCATATATTTT. V gene TRBV7-9 combines with J gene TRBJ1-3; D unclear. The CDR3 covers 18 residues. Germline CDR1 reads SEHNR; CDR2 reads FQNEAQ (reference sequence).